Described below is a single T cell receptor beta chain sequence and its context. The source of the sample is a study of technical replicates of blood from four donors. Libraries were prepared by immunoSEQ multiplex PCR; TCRdb keeps only in-frame clonotypes and omits some of them. This repertoire shows about 56,000 clones, 90% to 95% found once; its top ten account for roughly 3.1%. V lost 0 bases, J lost 5 bases, and 11 bases lay in between. The CDR3 contains 14 residues. Germline assignment: CDR1 SGDLS and CDR2 YYNGEE. The TCR was taken from a human donor in good health. Some clones in this sample may be carry-over from other donors' samples. J is TRBJ1-2 and V is TRBV9, with D uncertain. Input material: PBMCs. CDR3 protein: CASSVDVGGYGYTF. Written as DNA, the CDR3 is TGTGCCAGCAGCGTAGATGTTGGAGGGTATGGCTACACCTTC.